The 24 T cell receptor beta chains reported below all come from one sample, sequenced in a study of siplizumab effects on memory and regulatory T cells. TCRdb keeps only in-frame clones here, not all; method: immunoSEQ multiplex PCR. The table lists approximately 94,000 clones, over 95% of them singletons. Sequencing was done on a sample of naive CD4+ T cells sorted from blood. These receptors originate from a human donor in good health.

The genes are TRBV5-8 and TRBJ1-5, with unresolved D. Germline CDR1 SGHTS, CDR2 YDEGEE. This CDR3 has 13 residues. Between the trimmed V and J ends, which lost 1 base and 7 bases, there was a span of 9 bases. CDR3 loop: CASSLIGWQPQHF. In nucleotides, the CDR3 is TGTGCCAGCAGCTTGATAGGGTGGCAGCCCCAGCATTTT.

This chain uses TRBV7-2 with TRBJ1-3; D gene unclear. CDR1 is SGHTA and CDR2 is FQGNSA in the germline V gene. This CDR3 spans 17 amino acids. The V and J ends lost 4 bases and 4 bases respectively, with 20 bases between them. In DNA form, the CDR3 reads TGTGCCAGCAGCTCAGCGGGCACACGGTCGGCCGGAAACACCATATATTTT. Amino acid sequence: CASSSAGTRSAGNTIYF.

This clone was observed once. The chain has TRBV29-1 and TRBJ2-3; 8 nucleotides agree with TRBD1. Per germline, CDR1 SQVTM and CDR2 ANQGSEA. The V segment lost 1 base and the J segment 3 bases; nucleotides outside the gene matches: 3. The CDR3 is made up of 14 amino acids. The CDR3 region is CSVEGTGGTDTQYF. Written as DNA, the CDR3 is TGCAGCGTTGAAGGTACAGGGGGGACAGATACGCAGTATTTT.

This chain connects TRBV18 to TRBJ1-1, with TRBD1 as a possible D gene (6 bases). The V gene lost 0 bases and the J gene lost 0 bases, with 8 bases spanning the gap. Germline V CDR1 and CDR2: KGHSH, LQKENI. The CDR3 is 15 residues long. CDR3 region: CASSPPGALNTEAFF. Written as DNA, the CDR3 is TGTGCCAGCTCACCACCGGGGGCGCTGAACACTGAAGCTTTCTTT.

The sample holds one count of this clone. The chain joins TRBV4-1 to TRBJ1-5; maybe TRBD1 (5 bases). The CDR3 length is 13 residues. The germline V gene has CDR1 MGHRA and CDR2 YSYEKL. Trimming pared 4 bases from V and 7 bases from J, leaving 11 bases between. The CDR3 spells CASSRGGPQPQHF. As DNA, the CDR3 is TGCGCCAGCAGCCGCGGGGGACCGCAGCCCCAGCATTTT.

This chain joins TRBV7-9 and TRBJ2-7; no clear D. Between the trimmed V and J ends, which lost 3 bases and 0 bases, there was a span of 9 bases. The CDR3 contains 14 residues. Germline CDR1 reads SEHNR; CDR2 reads FQNEAQ (reference sequence). The CDR3 loop is CASSFTASSYEQYF. CDR3 DNA: TGTGCCAGCAGCTTTACAGCTAGCTCCTACGAGCAGTACTTC.

The J gene is TRBJ1-5, the V gene TRBV9; no clear D gene. CDR1 and CDR2 from the germline V gene are SGDLS and YYNGEE. Trimming removed 4 bases from V and 0 bases from J, with 8 bases in between. The CDR3 extends over 14 amino acids. The DNA for the CDR3 is TGTGCCAGCAGCCCCGACTATAGCAATCAGCCCCAGCATTTT. Residues: CASSPDYSNQPQHF.

The V gene is TRBV4-1, the J gene TRBJ2-5; perhaps TRBD2 as D (5 bases). Germline CDR1 is MGHRA and CDR2 is YSYEKL. V was cut by 0 bases and J by 4 bases, with 9 bases left in between. The CDR3 is 14 residues long. CDR3 protein: CASSQDLASETQYF. DNA of the CDR3: TGCGCCAGCAGCCAAGACCTAGCCTCAGAGACCCAGTACTTC.

This chain connects TRBV9 to TRBJ1-4, with D perhaps TRBD1 (5 bases). The CDR3 runs 14 residues. CDR1 SGDLS and CDR2 YYNGEE come from the germline V gene. V lost 2 bases and J lost 8, with 13 bases in between. The CDR3 coding sequence is TGTGCCAGCAGCGTTAATCCCAGGGAAGAAAAACTGTTTTTT. Its translation is CASSVNPREEKLFF.

The J gene is TRBJ2-7, the V gene TRBV7-2, with D perhaps TRBD2 (5 bases). The CDR3 runs to 12 residues. The V end was cut by 3 bases, the J end by 6 bases, with 9 bases between. CDR1 and CDR2 from the germline V gene are SGHTA and FQGNSA. This CDR3 reads CASSFREGEQYF. The CDR3 bases are TGTGCCAGCAGCTTTCGGGAAGGCGAGCAGTACTTC.

This clone was seen only once. The genes are TRBV27 and TRBJ2-1; 7 nucleotides align to TRBD2. Germline V gives CDR1 MNHEY, CDR2 SMNVEV (reference sequence). V lost 6 bases to trimming and J lost 6 bases; unmatched junction nucleotides: 17. The CDR3 length is 17 residues. The DNA of the CDR3 is TGTGCCAGCAGCCATATGGGAGGCGGGGGAGTACGCAATGAGCAGTTCTTC. Protein sequence: CASSHMGGGGVRNEQFF.

This rearrangement joins TRBV6-1 to TRBJ2-7; possibly TRBD1 for D (7 bases). The CDR3 loop spans 18 amino acids. Germline V gene data show CDR1 as MNHNS and CDR2 as SASEGT. V dropped 2 bases and J dropped 2 bases, with 22 bases sitting between them. CDR3 nucleotide sequence: TGTGCCAGCAGTGAATCGAGTGGGGCAGGGGGGTTCCCCTACGAGCAGTACTTC. Residues: CASSESSGAGGFPYEQYF.

This clone was seen just once. The chain has TRBV29-1 and TRBJ2-7; a weak D match, TRBD1 (6 bases). Trimming shortened V by 5 bases and J by 2 bases, and 13 bases separated the two germline ends. The CDR3 is 13 residues long. Per the germline V gene, CDR1 is SQVTM and CDR2 is ANQGSEA. CDR3 nucleotide sequence: TGCAGCGTTCGGATGACAGGAGCCTACGAGCAGTACTTC. It translates to CSVRMTGAYEQYF.

CDR3: CASSPGGTGGYEQYF. The CDR3 region has the DNA TGTGCCAGCAGTCCGGGGGGGACAGGGGGCTACGAGCAGTACTTC. The chain has TRBV28 and TRBJ2-7, with 11 positions matching TRBD1. Looked up from germline, CDR1 is MDHEN and CDR2 is SYDVKM. This CDR3 has 15 amino acids. Losses at the gene ends were 5 bases for V and 3 bases for J; bases not matched to a gene: 6. Full variable domain (missing parts from reference TRBV28 and TRBJ2-7): DVKVTQSSRYLVKRTGEKVFLECVQDMDHENMFWYRQDPGLGLRLIYFSYDVKMKEKGDIPEGYSVSREKKERFSLILESASTNQTSMYLCASSPGGTGGYEQYFGPGTRLTVT.

The chain's CDR3 is CASSIRSGANVLTF. DNA for the CDR3: TGTGCCAGCAGCATTAGATCTGGGGCCAACGTCCTGACTTTC. This rearrangement joins TRBV9 to TRBJ2-6; no firm D call. Germline V gene data show CDR1 as SGDLS and CDR2 as YYNGEE. V was pared by 4 bases and J by 1 base, with 6 bases between. The CDR3 is made up of 14 amino acids.

The chain has TRBV5-1 and TRBJ2-3; 9 bases fit TRBD2. The CDR3 sequence is 15 residues long. The V segment lost 0 bases and the J segment 2 bases; nucleotides outside the gene matches: 1. The germline CDR1 and CDR2 sequences are SGHRS and YFSETQ. The CDR3 here is CASSLGLADTDTQYF. The CDR3 nucleotides read TGCGCCAGCAGCTTGGGACTAGCGGACACAGATACGCAGTATTTT.

The rearrangement joins TRBV5-1 to TRBJ2-1; D not certain. Trimming took off 0 bases at V and 7 bases at J, with 8 bases between the two ends. The germline CDR1 and CDR2 sequences are SGHRS and YFSETQ. This CDR3 has 13 residues. The CDR3 coding sequence is TGCGCCAGCAGCTTGGTTGGTGGGAATGAGCAGTTCTTC. As protein: CASSLVGGNEQFF.

The chain recombines TRBV10-3 with TRBJ1-4; D not certain. The germline V and J ends were trimmed by 8 bases and 3 bases, with 13 bases remaining between them. The CDR3 runs to 14 residues. Per germline, CDR1 ENHRY and CDR2 SYGVKD. CDR3: CAIGGRGSNEKLFF. Here the CDR3 DNA reads TGTGCCATCGGAGGGCGGGGTTCTAATGAAAAACTGTTTTTT.

In the case of this clone: The identical CDR3 is also encoded by other nucleotide sequences in the sample. The genes are TRBV29-1 and TRBJ1-1; D remains unclear. There are 13 residues in the CDR3. Germline CDR1 reads SQVTM; CDR2 reads ANQGSEA. The V and J ends lost 1 base and 0 bases respectively, with 6 bases between them. The CDR3 loop is CSVEGRMNTEAFF. Written as DNA, the CDR3 is TGCAGCGTTGAAGGCAGAATGAACACTGAAGCTTTCTTT.

This chain connects TRBV19 to TRBJ2-6, with 11 bases that match TRBD1. Germline V gene sequence: CDR1 LNHDA, CDR2 SQIVND (reference sequence). This CDR3 region has 15 residues. The CDR3 region is CGSGQGASGANVLTF. DNA of the CDR3: TGTGGATCCGGACAGGGGGCTAGCGGGGCCAACGTCCTGACTTTC.

This chain connects TRBV28 to TRBJ2-3; no clear D. Trimming pared 5 bases from V and 2 bases from J, leaving 14 bases between. CDR3 length equals 15 residues. Germline V CDR1 and CDR2: MDHEN, SYDVKM. Here the CDR3 DNA reads TGTGCCAGCAGTCGCTCGTTCCGACCCACAGATACGCAGTATTTT. Translating it yields CASSRSFRPTDTQYF. The whole variable domain, filled in from reference TRBV28 and TRBJ2-3, reads DVKVTQSSRYLVKRTGEKVFLECVQDMDHENMFWYRQDPGLGLRLIYFSYDVKMKEKGDIPEGYSVSREKKERFSLILESASTNQTSMYLCASSRSFRPTDTQYFGPGTRLTVL.

The rearrangement links TRBV28 to TRBJ1-1; the D is unclear. The CDR3 totals 13 residues. V lost 8 bases, J lost 0 bases, and 10 bases lay in between. The germline V gene has CDR1 MDHEN and CDR2 SYDVKM. DNA for the CDR3: TGTGCCAGCTCCGCCCAAATGAACACTGAAGCTTTCTTT. This codes for CASSAQMNTEAFF.

The rearrangement joins TRBV30 to TRBJ1-3; D gene ambiguous. V was clipped by 2 bases and J by 0 bases, with 5 bases between them. Per the germline V gene, CDR1 is GTSNPN and CDR2 is SVGIG (reference sequence). CDR3 size: 13 residues. CDR3 in amino acids: CAWSWSSGNTIYF. DNA of the CDR3: TGTGCCTGGAGTTGGAGCTCTGGAAACACCATATATTTT. The whole variable domain, filled in from reference TRBV30 and TRBJ1-3, reads SQTIHQWPATLVQPVGSPLSLECTVEGTSNPNLYWYRQAAGRGLQLLFYSVGIGQISSEVPQNLSASRPQDRQFILSSKKLLLSDSGFYLCAWSWSSGNTIYFGEGSWLTVV.

This clone was seen once. The chain couples TRBV7-9 to TRBJ1-1, with no clear D. CDR3 length: 13 amino acids. Trimming left V 1 base short and J 6 bases short, with 9 bases between. Germline V CDR1 and CDR2: SEHNR, FQNEAQ (reference sequence). Here the CDR3 reads CASSLVGRAEAFF. In DNA, the CDR3 is TGTGCCAGCAGCTTAGTTGGCAGAGCTGAAGCTTTCTTT.